The 6 T cell receptor beta chains listed next were all sequenced from one sample in a study of blood T cell repertoires in COVID-19. Sequenced by immunoSEQ multiplex PCR; TCRdb stores in-frame clones only, minus some. The sample includes approximately 94,000 clones, 70% to 90% seen only once; the top ten take roughly 8.3%. Material for sequencing was peripheral blood. Source of these receptors: a woman in her sixties or seventies with acute or convalescent COVID-19.

Only a few counts were recorded for this clone. V usage is TRBV10-1 and J usage is TRBJ1-6; D perhaps matches TRBD1 (5 bases). The V and J ends lost 0 bases and 10 bases respectively, with 13 bases between them. The germline CDR1 and CDR2 sequences are WNHNN and SYGVQD (reference sequence). CDR3 length: 15 residues. CDR3 nucleotide sequence: TGCGCCAGCAGTGAGTCAGGCCAGGGTGACTCACCCCTCCACTTT. Translating it yields CASSESGQGDSPLHF.

This chain uses TRBV19 with TRBJ2-1; a possible D gene is TRBD1 (5 bases). Trimming cost V 5 bases and J 2 bases, with 10 bases left between them. The CDR3 runs to 14 residues. Germline V gene sequence: CDR1 LNHDA, CDR2 SQIVND (reference sequence). CDR3 DNA sequence: TGTGCCAGTAGTGGGGCTCTAGCCTACAATGAGCAGTTCTTC. This gives the protein CASSGALAYNEQFF.

The rearrangement joins TRBV3-1 (or the pseudogene TRBV3-2) to TRBJ2-5, with a possible D match to TRBD1 (6 bases). Trimming left V 4 bases short and J 8 bases short, with 17 bases between. The CDR3 sequence is 14 residues long. CDR1 is LGHDT and CDR2 is YNNKEL in the germline V gene (reference sequence). The CDR3 nucleotides are TGTGCCAGCAGCCTCCAACAGGGCCCCAAAACCCAGTACTTC. Residues: CASSLQQGPKTQYF.

This clone appeared once. The chain combines TRBV3-1 (or the pseudogene TRBV3-2) with TRBJ1-1; perhaps TRBD1 as D (5 bases). Between the trimmed V and J ends, which lost 7 bases and 1 base, there was a span of 19 bases. Germline-derived CDR1 and CDR2 are LGHDT and YNNKEL (reference sequence). The CDR3 contains 16 residues. CDR3 sequence (DNA): TGTGCCAGCAACTCCCACGGTGCGGGGCAGAACACTGAAGCTTTCTTT. Translated, it gives CASNSHGAGQNTEAFF.

The V call is TRBV24-1, the J call TRBJ1-2; D gene unclear. This CDR3 has 15 amino acids. Trimming cost V 2 bases and J 2 bases, with 11 bases left between them. Germline CDR1 and CDR2: KGHDR and SFDVKD. The CDR3 region has the DNA TGTGCCACCAGTGATTCCGCGACGGGAAACTATGGCTACACCTTC. Translated: CATSDSATGNYGYTF.

The rearrangement links TRBV5-1 to TRBJ2-5, with D perhaps matching TRBD1 (6 bases). There are 15 residues in the CDR3. Trimming removed 4 bases at V and 1 base at J, with 14 bases between. Germline V gene lookup returns CDR1 SGHRS and CDR2 YFSETQ. CDR3 loop: CASSKTTGSQETQYF. The CDR3 DNA sequence: TGCGCCAGCAGCAAAACAACAGGGAGCCAAGAGACCCAGTACTTC.